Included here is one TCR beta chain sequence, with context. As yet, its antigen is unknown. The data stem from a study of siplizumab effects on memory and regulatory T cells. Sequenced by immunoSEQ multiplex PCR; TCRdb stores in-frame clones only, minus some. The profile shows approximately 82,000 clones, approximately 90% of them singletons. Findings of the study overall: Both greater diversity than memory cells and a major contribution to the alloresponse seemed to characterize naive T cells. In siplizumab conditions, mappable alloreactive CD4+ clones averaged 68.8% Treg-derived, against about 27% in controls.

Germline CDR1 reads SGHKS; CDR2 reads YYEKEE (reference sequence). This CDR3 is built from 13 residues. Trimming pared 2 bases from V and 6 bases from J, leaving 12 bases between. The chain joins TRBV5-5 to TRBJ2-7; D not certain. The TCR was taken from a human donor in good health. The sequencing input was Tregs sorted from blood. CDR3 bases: TGTGCCAGCAGCTTACCCCCCCCAGGCGAGCAGTACTTC. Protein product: CASSLPPPGEQYF.